The 11 T cell receptor beta chains presented below share a single source sample, sequenced in a study of T cells in Graves' hyperthyroidism and ophthalmopathy. The source material, RNA transcripts, was used to amplify TCR beta CDR3 regions. First-round RT-PCR with HTBI primers amplified the TCR CDR3 region. TCRdb itself ran the multiplex PCR reads through MiXCR, one entry per CDR3 protein. The sample lists about half a million distinct CDR3 sequences, approximately 25% occurring once. Sequencing was carried out using blood. These receptors came from a woman aged 25 to 39 with Graves' ophthalmopathy.

The rearrangement links TRBV4-1 to TRBJ2-2, with a possible D match to TRBD1 (5 bases). CDR1 and CDR2 (germline): MGHRA, YSYEKL. Trimming removed 5 bases from V and 5 bases from J, with 18 bases in between. CDR3 length: 16 amino acids. The CDR3 sequence: CASSAPRQKKTGELFF. The CDR3 DNA reads TGCGCCAGCAGCGCCCCGAGACAGAAAAAGACCGGGGAGCTGTTTTTT.

The chain uses TRBV28 and TRBJ1-1; D unresolved. This CDR3 has 14 residues. V dropped 6 bases and J dropped 4 bases, with 15 bases sitting between them. The germline V gene has CDR1 MDHEN and CDR2 SYDVKM. The CDR3 is CASRRQGLGTEAFF. CDR3 nucleotide sequence: TGTGCCAGCAGACGACAAGGGCTGGGCACTGAAGCTTTCTTT. Variable domain in full (rest from reference TRBV28 and TRBJ1-1): DVKVTQSSRYLVKRTGEKVFLECVQDMDHENMFWYRQDPGLGLRLIYFSYDVKMKEKGDIPEGYSVSREKKERFSLILESASTNQTSMYLCASRRQGLGTEAFFGQGTRLTVV.

This clonotype has ten or more counts. This chain links TRBV6-1 with TRBJ1-2; D is possibly TRBD1 (5 bases). Trimming left V 5 bases short and J 8 bases short, with 12 bases between. Per the germline V gene, CDR1 is MNHNS and CDR2 is SASEGT. This CDR3 comprises 12 residues. In nucleotides, the CDR3 is TGTGCCAGCAGTCGGCAGGGAAGCGGCTACACCTTC. Translated, it gives CASSRQGSGYTF.

Only a few counts were recorded for this clonotype. The genes are TRBV5-1 and TRBJ2-2; TRBD2 is a possible D gene (6 bases). Trimming shortened V by 4 bases and J by 3 bases, and 10 bases separated the two germline ends. Germline assignment: CDR1 SGHRS and CDR2 YFSETQ. The CDR3 runs to 14 residues. CDR3 region: CASSTGEYTGELFF. The CDR3, as DNA: TGCGCCAGCAGCACGGGGGAGTACACCGGGGAGCTGTTTTTT. The full variable domain, completed using reference TRBV5-1 and TRBJ2-2, is KAGVTQTPRYLIKTRGQQVTLSCSPISGHRSVSWYQQTPGQGLQFLFEYFSETQRNKGNFPGRFSGRQFSNSRSEMNVSTLELGDSALYLCASSTGEYTGELFFGEGSRLTVL.

The rearrangement links TRBV9 to TRBJ2-5; the match to TRBD1 covers 8 bases. The CDR3 runs 15 residues. V lost 1 base and J lost 5; bases outside the gene matches: 7. Germline assignment: CDR1 SGDLS and CDR2 YYNGEE. CDR3 nucleotides: TGTGCCAGCAGCGTAACGACAGGGGAAGGGGAGACCCAGTACTTC. It codes for CASSVTTGEGETQYF.

The table lists this clonotype with a few counts. V gene TRBV12-3 or TRBV12-4 combines with J gene TRBJ1-1; D possibly corresponds to TRBD1 (5 bases). The length of the CDR3 is 13 residues. V lost 6 bases, J lost 11 bases, and 19 bases lay in between. CDR3 amino acids: CASSRGGVPRAFF. CDR3 DNA sequence: TGTGCCAGCAGCCGGGGAGGGGTGCCCCGCGCTTTCTTT.

This clonotype was counted at least ten times. The V gene is TRBV7-2, the J gene TRBJ1-1; 8 bases are a match to TRBD1. Looked up from germline, CDR1 is SGHTA and CDR2 is FQGNSA. This CDR3 region has 11 residues. The V gene end was trimmed by 6 bases and the J gene end by 10 bases; junction bases not matched to a gene: 4. The CDR3 is CASRRTGRAFF. The CDR3 DNA is TGTGCCAGCAGGCGGACAGGGCGAGCTTTCTTT.

This clonotype occurred a few times. Given a much more abundant clone one base away, this may be a read error. The chain has TRBV20-1 and TRBJ2-7; the D gene is possibly TRBD2 (6 bases). Looked up from germline, CDR1 is DFQATT and CDR2 is SNEGSKA (reference sequence). This CDR3 contains 14 residues. The CDR3 reads CSARDLWPDYEQCF. CDR3 bases: TGCAGTGCTAGAGATCTTTGGCCGGACTACGAGCAGTGCTTC.

In its sample, this clonotype was seen many times. The CDR3 sequence: CASTQDRGQKTQYF. The CDR3 coding sequence is TGTGCCAGCACCCAGGACAGGGGGCAAAAGACCCAGTACTTC. V and J are TRBV6-5 and TRBJ2-5; 11 bases align to TRBD1. CDR3 length equals 14 residues. Trimming at V came to 7 bases and at J to 6 bases, leaving 7 bases not matched to a gene. The germline CDR1 and CDR2 sequences are MNHEY and SVGAGI.

This clonotype was counted at least ten times. The rearrangement links TRBV6-1 to TRBJ1-1, with 8 nucleotides matching TRBD1. V shed 4 bases, J shed 0 bases, and the junction held 1 base outside the gene matches. Germline CDR1 reads MNHNS; CDR2 reads SASEGT. The CDR3 has 14 amino acids. CDR3 sequence reads: CASSGGQVNTEAFF. The CDR3 DNA sequence: TGTGCCAGCAGTGGGGGACAGGTGAACACTGAAGCTTTCTTT.

This chain connects TRBV5-1 to TRBJ1-1, with 10 nucleotides matching TRBD1. This CDR3 spans 15 amino acids. The ends lost 4 bases at V and 1 base at J; junction bases unmatched: 4. Germline CDR1 and CDR2: SGHRS and YFSETQ. The CDR3 sequence is CASSRGQGENTEAFF. The CDR3 coding sequence is TGCGCCAGCAGCCGCGGACAGGGGGAGAACACTGAAGCTTTCTTT.